Included here is one T cell receptor beta chain sequence, with context. What it recognizes is unknown. This record comes from a study of T cell responses to AZD1222 COVID-19 vaccine. Looking at the study overall: Investigators merged groups given second doses at roughly 4 or roughly 12 weeks.

Measured with immunoSEQ multiplex PCR; TCRdb has only the in-frame clones, and not every one. Among 75,000 to 100,000 clones listed, roughly 90% were seen once. This CDR3 contains 15 residues. The V gene's germline CDR1 is GTSNPN and CDR2 SVGIG (reference sequence). V gave up 8 bases and J gave up 7 bases, with 21 bases separating them. Study-wide results and limits: Seropositivity was recorded at baseline in only six AZD1222 recipients.

The sequences come from peripheral blood, collected on day 0 of AZD1222 vaccination. The chain uses TRBV30 and TRBJ1-6; D is perhaps TRBD1 (6 bases). The clonotype was recovered from an adult in good health. The CDR3 coding sequence is TGTGCCGGACGAAGGAGACAGGCACCAAATTCACCCCTCCACTTT. It codes for CAGRRRQAPNSPLHF.